This T cell receptor beta chain was found in a study of Ad26.COV2.S vaccination and SARS-CoV-2 variants. Findings and caveats of the study: An underestimation of total T cell responses may have resulted from the TCR breadth and depth analyses. Researchers reported similar non-spike TCR breadth in vaccine and placebo recipients.

Germline V gene sequence: CDR1 SGHRS, CDR2 YFSETQ. V gave up 4 bases and J gave up 4 bases, with 12 bases separating them. The CDR3 extends over 13 amino acids. Sequencing was performed with immunoSEQ multiplex PCR; in TCRdb, only in-frame clones are kept and a portion is missing. The repertoire includes about 94,000 clones, more than 65% of them detected once, and 16% sits in the top ten. A word on this clone: What it binds is not known.

The starting material was peripheral blood, obtained after recovery from COVID-19. The rearrangement links TRBV5-1 to TRBJ2-7; TRBD1 might be the D (7 bases). This sequence was found in a human donor who had recovered from COVID-19. This CDR3 is CASSIQGGYEQYF. The CDR3 DNA follows: TGCGCCAGCAGCATTCAGGGGGGTTACGAGCAGTACTTC.